This T cell receptor beta chain was captured by sequencing in a study of blood T cell repertoires in COVID-19. The method was immunoSEQ multiplex PCR; TCRdb's version includes in-frame clones alone and lacks a portion of them. The sample lists some 73,000 clones, roughly 80% seen once, with roughly 23% in the top ten. The CDR3 totals 14 residues. Germline V CDR1 and CDR2: LNHNV, YYDKDF (reference sequence). Trimming took off 0 bases at V and 5 bases at J, with 10 bases between the two ends. Sequencing was performed on peripheral blood. The chain carries TRBV15 and TRBJ2-5; D may be TRBD1 (5 bases). The sequence came from a man aged 60 to 69 with acute or convalescent COVID-19. CDR3 residues: CATSRDLRAETQYF. The CDR3 DNA is TGTGCCACCAGCAGAGATCTCAGGGCTGAGACCCAGTACTTC.